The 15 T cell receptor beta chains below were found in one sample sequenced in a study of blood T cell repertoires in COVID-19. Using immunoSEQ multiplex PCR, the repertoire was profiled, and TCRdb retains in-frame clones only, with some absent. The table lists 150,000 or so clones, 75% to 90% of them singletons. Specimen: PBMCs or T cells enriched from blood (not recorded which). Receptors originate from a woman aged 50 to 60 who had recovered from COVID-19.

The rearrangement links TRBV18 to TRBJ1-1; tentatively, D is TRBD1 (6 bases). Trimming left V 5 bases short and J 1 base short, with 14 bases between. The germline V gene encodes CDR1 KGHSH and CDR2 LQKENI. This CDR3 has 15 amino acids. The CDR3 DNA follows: TGTGCCAGCTCATCCCGACAGGCGCGGAACACTGAAGCTTTCTTT. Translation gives CASSSRQARNTEAFF. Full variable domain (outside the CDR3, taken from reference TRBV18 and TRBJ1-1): NAGVMQNPRHLVRRRGQEARLRCSPMKGHSHVYWYRQLPEEGLKFMVYLQKENIIDESGMPKERFSAEFPKEGPSILRIQQVVRGDSAAYFCASSSRQARNTEAFFGQGTRLTVV.

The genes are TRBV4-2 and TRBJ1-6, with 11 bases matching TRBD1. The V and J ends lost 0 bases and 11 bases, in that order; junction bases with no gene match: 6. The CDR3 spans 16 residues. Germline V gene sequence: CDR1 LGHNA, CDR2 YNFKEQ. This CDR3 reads CASSQDTGTGGPPLHF. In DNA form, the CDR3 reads TGTGCCAGCAGCCAAGATACCGGGACAGGGGGACCACCCCTCCACTTT.

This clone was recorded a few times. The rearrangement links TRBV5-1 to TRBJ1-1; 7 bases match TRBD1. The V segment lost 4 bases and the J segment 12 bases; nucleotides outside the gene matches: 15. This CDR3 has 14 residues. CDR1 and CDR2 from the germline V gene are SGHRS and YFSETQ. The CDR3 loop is CASSLPGTDRGTFF. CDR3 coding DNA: TGCGCCAGCAGCCTACCAGGGACAGATCGGGGGACTTTCTTT.

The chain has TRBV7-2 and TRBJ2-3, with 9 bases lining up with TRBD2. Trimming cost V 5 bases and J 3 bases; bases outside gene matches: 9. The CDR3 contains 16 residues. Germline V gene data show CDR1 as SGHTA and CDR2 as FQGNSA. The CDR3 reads CASSRGTSQATDTQYF. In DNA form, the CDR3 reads TGTGCCAGCAGCCGCGGGACTAGCCAGGCTACAGATACGCAGTATTTT.

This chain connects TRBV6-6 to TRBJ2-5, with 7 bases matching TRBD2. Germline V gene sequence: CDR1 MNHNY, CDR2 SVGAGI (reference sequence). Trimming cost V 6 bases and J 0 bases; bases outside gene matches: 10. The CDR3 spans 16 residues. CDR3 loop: CASRDQRGGDQETQYF. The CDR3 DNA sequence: TGTGCCAGCAGAGACCAGCGCGGGGGAGACCAAGAGACCCAGTACTTC.

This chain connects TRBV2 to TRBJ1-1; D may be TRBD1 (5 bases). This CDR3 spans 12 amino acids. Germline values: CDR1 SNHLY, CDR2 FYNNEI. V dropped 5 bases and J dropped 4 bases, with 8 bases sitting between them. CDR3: CASSPQGTEAFF. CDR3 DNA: TGTGCCAGCAGTCCCCAGGGCACTGAAGCTTTCTTT.

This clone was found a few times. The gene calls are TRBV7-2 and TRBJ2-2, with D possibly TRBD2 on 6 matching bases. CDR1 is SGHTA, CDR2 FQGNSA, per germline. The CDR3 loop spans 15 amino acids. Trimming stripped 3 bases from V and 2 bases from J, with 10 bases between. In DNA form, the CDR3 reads TGTGCCAGCAGCTTCGTCGGACTAAACACCGGGGAGCTGTTTTTT. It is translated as CASSFVGLNTGELFF.

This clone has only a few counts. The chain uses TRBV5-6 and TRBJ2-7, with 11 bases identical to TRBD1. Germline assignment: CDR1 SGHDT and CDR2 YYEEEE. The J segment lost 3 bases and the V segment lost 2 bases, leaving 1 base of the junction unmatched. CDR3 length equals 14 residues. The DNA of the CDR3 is TGTGCCAGCAGCTTAGGGACAGGGGGCTACGAGCAGTACGTC. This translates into CASSLGTGGYEQYV.

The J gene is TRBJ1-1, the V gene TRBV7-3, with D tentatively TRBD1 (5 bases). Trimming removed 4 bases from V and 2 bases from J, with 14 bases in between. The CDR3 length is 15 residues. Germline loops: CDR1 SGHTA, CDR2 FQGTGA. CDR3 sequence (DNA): TGTGCCAGCAGCTCCGGGCCGGGACTTAACACTGAAGCTTTCTTT. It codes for CASSSGPGLNTEAFF.

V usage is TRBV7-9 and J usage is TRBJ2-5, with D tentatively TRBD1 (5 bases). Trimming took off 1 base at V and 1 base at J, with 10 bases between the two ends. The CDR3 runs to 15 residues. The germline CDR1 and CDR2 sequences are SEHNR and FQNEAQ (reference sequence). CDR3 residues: CASSLGGQPQETQYF. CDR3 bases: TGTGCCAGCAGCTTAGGGGGCCAGCCCCAAGAGACCCAGTACTTC.

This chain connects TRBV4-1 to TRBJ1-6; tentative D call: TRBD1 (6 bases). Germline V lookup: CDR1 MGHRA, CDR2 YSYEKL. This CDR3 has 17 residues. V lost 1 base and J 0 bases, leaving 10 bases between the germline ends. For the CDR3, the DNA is TGCGCCAGCAGCCAAGGGACAGCCAGCTCCTATAATTCACCCCTCCACTTT. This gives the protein CASSQGTASSYNSPLHF.

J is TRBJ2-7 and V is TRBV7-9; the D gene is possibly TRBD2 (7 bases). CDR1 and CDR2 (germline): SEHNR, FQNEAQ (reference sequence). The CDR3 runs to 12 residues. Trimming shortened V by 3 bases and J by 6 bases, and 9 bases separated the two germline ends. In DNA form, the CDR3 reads TGTGCCAGCAGCTTCGGGGGGCGCGAGCAGTACGTC. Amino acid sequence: CASSFGGREQYV.

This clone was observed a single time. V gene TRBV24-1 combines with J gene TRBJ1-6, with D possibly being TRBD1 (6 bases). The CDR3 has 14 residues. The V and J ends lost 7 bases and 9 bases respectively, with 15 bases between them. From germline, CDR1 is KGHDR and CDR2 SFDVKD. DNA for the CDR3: TGTGCCACCAGCGGGAACCCACAGGGTTCACCCCTCCACTTT. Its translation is CATSGNPQGSPLHF.

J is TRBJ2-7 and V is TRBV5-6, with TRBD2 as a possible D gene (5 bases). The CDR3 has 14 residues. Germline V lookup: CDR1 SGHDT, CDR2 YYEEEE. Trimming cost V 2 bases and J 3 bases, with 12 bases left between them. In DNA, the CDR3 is TGTGCCAGCAGCTTTGGACTGGGAAACTACGAGCAGTACGTC. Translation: CASSFGLGNYEQYV.

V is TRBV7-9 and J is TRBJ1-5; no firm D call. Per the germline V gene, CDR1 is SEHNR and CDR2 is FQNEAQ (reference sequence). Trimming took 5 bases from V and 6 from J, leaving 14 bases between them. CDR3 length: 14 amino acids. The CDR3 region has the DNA TGTGCCAGCAGCGAGGGTGGGAGGGCTCAGCCCCAGCATTTT. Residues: CASSEGGRAQPQHF.